The 3 T cell receptor beta chains given below trace back to one sample, sequenced in a study of cytomegalovirus exposure and HLA in healthy donors. Both 60 Vbeta primers and 13 Jbeta primers went into the PCR. TCRdb's copy holds only in-frame clones and misses some; the assay was immunoSEQ multiplex PCR. Its table lists about 200,000 clones. Material: PBMCs. These receptors all stem from a girl aged 2-10 years in good health and CMV-seropositive.

The genes are TRBV5-1 and TRBJ2-2, with 9 bases matching TRBD2. V lost 2 bases and J lost 5; bases outside the gene matches: 4. CDR1 and CDR2 (germline): SGHRS, YFSETQ. The CDR3 spans 15 residues. This CDR3 reads CASSLPAGGTGELFF. CDR3 sequence (DNA): TGCGCCAGCAGCTTACCAGCGGGAGGAACCGGGGAGCTGTTTTTT.

The V call is TRBV29-1, the J call TRBJ2-5; possible D gene TRBD2, 5 bases. The germline V and J ends were trimmed by 7 bases and 2 bases, with 5 bases remaining between them. The CDR3 spans 10 residues. Germline V gene sequence: CDR1 SQVTM, CDR2 ANQGSEA. The CDR3 loop is CSGRQETQYF. The CDR3 coding sequence is TGCAGCGGGAGGCAAGAGACCCAGTACTTC.

Regarding this clone: This likely comes from a read error, as the CDR3 has no conserved phenylalanine or tryptophan at its end. The chain couples TRBV25-1 to TRBJ1-2; possible D gene TRBD1, 5 bases. V gave up 4 bases and J gave up 2 bases, with 11 bases separating them. Germline CDR1 and CDR2: MGHDK and SYGVNS. The CDR3 extends over 14 amino acids. The CDR3 DNA sequence: TGTGCCAGCAGTGGGGGCCTACAGAACTATGGCTACACCCTC. It codes for CASSGGLQNYGYTL.